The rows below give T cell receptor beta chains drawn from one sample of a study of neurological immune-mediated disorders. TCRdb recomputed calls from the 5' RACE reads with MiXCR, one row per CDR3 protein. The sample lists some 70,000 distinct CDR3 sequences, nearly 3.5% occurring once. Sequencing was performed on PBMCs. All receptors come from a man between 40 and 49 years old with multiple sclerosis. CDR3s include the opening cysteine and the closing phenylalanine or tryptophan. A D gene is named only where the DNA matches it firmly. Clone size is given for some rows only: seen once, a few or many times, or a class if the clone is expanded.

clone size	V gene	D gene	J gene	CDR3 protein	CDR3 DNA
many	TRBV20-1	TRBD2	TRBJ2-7	CSARASGYEQYF	TGCAGTGCTAGAGCTAGCGGGTACGAGCAGTACTTC
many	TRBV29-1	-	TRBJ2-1	CSVETYNEQFF	TGCAGCGTTGAGACCTACAATGAGCAGTTCTTC
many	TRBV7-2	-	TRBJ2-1	CASSSFPRDLRVGEQFF	TGTGCCAGCAGCTCATTCCCCCGGGACCTTCGGGTGGGTGAGCAGTTCTTC
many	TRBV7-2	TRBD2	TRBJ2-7	CASSPGGLVPTEQYF	TGTGCCAGCAGCCCGGGGGGACTAGTACCCACCGAGCAGTACTTC
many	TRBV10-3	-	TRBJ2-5	CAIRDRDGQETQYF	TGTGCCATCAGGGACCGGGACGGACAAGAGACCCAGTACTTC
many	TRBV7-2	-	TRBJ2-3	CASSLSRGTDTQYF	TGTGCCAGCAGCTTAAGTCGGGGCACAGATACGCAGTATTTT
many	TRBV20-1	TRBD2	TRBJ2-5	CSARDSRGGQETQYF	TGCAGTGCTAGAGATTCCCGGGGGGGTCAGGAGACCCAGTACTTC
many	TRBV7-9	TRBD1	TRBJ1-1	CASSRRQGPMNTEAFF	TGTGCCAGCAGCCGAAGACAGGGCCCAATGAACACTGAAGCTTTCTTT
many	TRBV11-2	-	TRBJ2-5	CASSLEARTQYF	TGTGCCAGCAGCTTAGAGGCTAGGACCCAGTACTTC
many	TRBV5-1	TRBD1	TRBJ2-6	CASSRMDRAPAGANVLTF	TGCGCCAGCAGCCGTATGGACAGGGCACCCGCTGGGGCCAACGTCCTGACTTTC
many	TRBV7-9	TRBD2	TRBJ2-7	CASSLVSGSGEQYF	TGTGCCAGCAGCTTAGTTAGCGGGAGCGGGGAGCAGTACTTC
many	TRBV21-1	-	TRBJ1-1	CASSKGRGNTEAFF	TGTGCCAGCAGCAAAGGAAGGGGGAACACTGAAGCTTTCTTT
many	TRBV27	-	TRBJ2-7	CASSPYPQGTYEQYF	TGTGCCAGCAGTCCCTACCCCCAGGGTACCTACGAGCAGTACTTC
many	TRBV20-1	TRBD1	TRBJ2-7	CSAGPGQYYEQYF	TGCAGTGCGGGTCCGGGACAGTATTATGAGCAGTACTTC
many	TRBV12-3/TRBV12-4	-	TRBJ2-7	CASSLGTPSYEQYF	TGTGCCAGCAGTTTAGGGACACCCTCCTACGAGCAGTACTTC
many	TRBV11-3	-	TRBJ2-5	CASSFNSRETQYF	TGTGCCAGCAGCTTTAACAGCAGAGAGACCCAGTACTTC
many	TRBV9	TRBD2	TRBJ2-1	CASSPLGTSGDNEQFF	TGTGCCAGCAGCCCCCTGGGGACTAGCGGGGACAATGAGCAGTTCTTC
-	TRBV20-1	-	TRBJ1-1	CSARAPGALEAFF	TGCAGTGCTAGAGCCCCCGGGGCCCTTGAAGCTTTCTTT
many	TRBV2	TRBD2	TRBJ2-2	CASSLREFTGELFF	TGTGCCAGCAGTCTGCGGGAGTTCACCGGGGAGCTGTTTTTT
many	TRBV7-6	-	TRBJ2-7	CASSPSNSYEQYF	TGTGCCAGCAGCCCCTCGAATTCCTACGAGCAGTACTTC
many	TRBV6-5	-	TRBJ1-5	CASSYGGFQPQHF	TGTGCCAGCAGTTACGGGGGTTTCCAGCCCCAGCATTTT
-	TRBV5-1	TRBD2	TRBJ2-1	CASSFQAGGIEQFF	TGCGCCAGCAGCTTCCAAGCGGGAGGGATTGAGCAGTTCTTC
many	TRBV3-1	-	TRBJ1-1	CASGQVGKNTEAFF	TGTGCCAGCGGGCAGGTGGGGAAGAACACTGAAGCTTTCTTT
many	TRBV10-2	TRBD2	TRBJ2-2	CASSNRLDGGAFGGELFF	TGCGCCAGCAGTAACCGACTTGACGGGGGGGCGTTCGGCGGGGAGCTGTTTTTT
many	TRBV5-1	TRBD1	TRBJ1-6	CASRSGQGDYNSPLHF	TGCGCCAGCAGGTCCGGACAGGGAGACTATAATTCACCCCTCCACTTT
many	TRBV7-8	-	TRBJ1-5	CASSPSLNQPQHF	TGTGCCAGCAGCCCCAGCCTGAATCAGCCCCAGCATTTT
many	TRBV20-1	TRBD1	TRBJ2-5	CSASRRGTGGETQYF	TGCAGTGCTAGCCGAAGAGGGACAGGGGGAGAGACCCAGTACTTC
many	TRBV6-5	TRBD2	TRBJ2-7	CASSYSRLAGDEQYF	TGTGCCAGCAGTTACTCGAGACTAGCGGGAGACGAGCAGTACTTC
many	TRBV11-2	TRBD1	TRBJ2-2	CASSTDRAVSSGELFF	TGTGCCAGCAGCACGGACAGGGCAGTATCGTCCGGGGAGCTGTTTTTT
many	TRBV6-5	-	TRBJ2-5	CASSGWQETQYF	TGTGCCAGCAGTGGCTGGCAAGAGACCCAGTACTTC
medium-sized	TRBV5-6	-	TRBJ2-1	CASSDRDPGDNNEQFF	TGTGCCAGCAGCGACCGGGACCCCGGAGACAACAATGAGCAGTTCTTC